These 19 T cell receptor beta chains were sequenced from one sample in a study of T cell changes during pregnancy in multiple sclerosis. Some clones are missing from TCRdb's copy, which holds only in-frame ones; the method was immunoSEQ multiplex PCR. The profile shows tens of thousands of clones, around nine tenths of them singletons. The specimen was CD4+ T cells from peripheral blood mononuclear cells, collected in the third trimester of pregnancy. The receptors were sampled from a female donor in good health, enrolled as a control in a pregnancy study.

The table lists this clone with a count of one. The CDR3 spells CASSPFTTDSGNTIYF. CDR3 in DNA: TGCGCCAGCAGCCCATTTACGACAGACTCTGGAAACACCATATATTTT. This chain links TRBV4-1 with TRBJ1-3, with a weak D call TRBD1 (5 bases). Germline lookup yields CDR1 MGHRA and CDR2 YSYEKL. V shed 4 bases and J shed 0 bases, with 13 bases lying between them. There are 16 residues in the CDR3.

The chain employs TRBV7-2 and TRBJ1-2; D perhaps matches TRBD1 (6 bases). This CDR3 region has 13 residues. The germline CDR1 and CDR2 sequences are SGHTA and FQGNSA. Trimming took off 4 bases at V and 5 bases at J, with 11 bases between the two ends. The CDR3 DNA follows: TGTGCCAGCAGCTCTCAGGGGAATTATGGCTACACCTTC. It yields the protein CASSSQGNYGYTF. The full variable domain, completed using reference TRBV7-2 and TRBJ1-2, is GAGVSQSPSNKVTEKGKDVELRCDPISGHTALYWYRQSLGQGLEFLIYFQGNSAPDKSGLPSDRFSAERTGGSVSTLTIQRTQQEDSAVYLCASSSQGNYGYTFGSGTRLTVV.

The chain is built from TRBV27 and TRBJ1-5; D remains ambiguous. The V end was cut by 2 bases, the J end by 7 bases, with 12 bases between. Germline V gene sequence: CDR1 MNHEY, CDR2 SMNVEV (reference sequence). The CDR3 length is 14 residues. CDR3 in DNA: TGTGCCAGCAGTTTACTGGGGAGCGGGCAGCCCCAGCATTTT. Its translation is CASSLLGSGQPQHF.

The rearrangement joins TRBV19 to TRBJ1-1; D call uncertain. CDR3 length equals 15 residues. CDR1 and CDR2 from the germline V gene are LNHDA and SQIVND (reference sequence). V lost 0 bases and J lost 5, with 13 bases in between. The CDR3 nucleotides are TGTGCCAGTAGTATAGATCAGGTAGGAGGTACTGAAGCTTTCTTT. Translation: CASSIDQVGGTEAFF.

This chain links TRBV11-3 with TRBJ1-2; no clear D. The CDR3 runs 12 residues. Trimming cost V 1 base and J 8 bases, with 8 bases left between them. The V gene's germline CDR1 is SGHNT and CDR2 YENEEA. Here the CDR3 reads CASSLGAGGYTF. For the CDR3, the DNA is TGTGCCAGCAGCTTAGGAGCAGGCGGCTACACCTTC.

This clone appeared a single time. The rearrangement uses TRBV6-5 and TRBJ1-1, with D unclear. Germline V gene sequence: CDR1 MNHEY, CDR2 SVGAGI. This CDR3 spans 15 amino acids. V lost 4 bases and J lost 6, with 18 bases in between. The CDR3 DNA sequence: TGTGCCAGCAGTTCCGGTTGGCCCCGAGGGTCTGAAGCTTTCTTT. It codes for CASSSGWPRGSEAFF.

This clone has only one observation. The rearrangement links TRBV27 to TRBJ1-1, with D maybe TRBD1 (5 bases). Trimming removed 6 bases at V and 2 bases at J, with 13 bases between. The CDR3 is made up of 14 amino acids. In germline, CDR1 is MNHEY, CDR2 SMNVEV (reference sequence). CDR3 protein: CASRVDNLNTEAFF. In DNA, the CDR3 is TGTGCCAGCAGGGTGGACAACTTAAACACTGAAGCTTTCTTT.

The V call is TRBV5-6, the J call TRBJ2-5, with a possible D match to TRBD2 (5 bases). CDR3 size: 13 residues. V was clipped by 4 bases and J by 4 bases, with 11 bases between them. Per the germline V gene, CDR1 is SGHDT and CDR2 is YYEEEE. The CDR3 spells CASSRGLGETQYF. The CDR3 nucleotides are TGTGCCAGCAGCCGCGGGCTGGGAGAGACCCAGTACTTC.

The genes are TRBV2 and TRBJ1-6, with TRBD1 matching 9 bases. The CDR3 covers 16 residues. The V and J ends lost 1 base and 5 bases, in that order; junction bases with no gene match: 3. Germline loops: CDR1 SNHLY, CDR2 FYNNEI. CDR3 bases: TGTGCCAGCAGTGAAGTACAGGGGGCTAATAATTCACCCCTCCACTTT. This codes for CASSEVQGANNSPLHF.

The chain couples TRBV4-1 to TRBJ2-5; a weak D match, TRBD2 (5 bases). CDR3 size: 14 residues. V shed 6 bases and J shed 5 bases, with 16 bases lying between them. Germline CDR1 reads MGHRA; CDR2 reads YSYEKL. The CDR3 region has the DNA TGCGCCAGCAGTAAGACCCAAACGGGGGAGACCCAGTACTTC. Translating it yields CASSKTQTGETQYF.

This chain connects TRBV6-1 to TRBJ1-2, with D possibly TRBD1 on 6 matching bases. Trimming pared 6 bases from V and 3 bases from J, leaving 17 bases between. CDR1 is MNHNS and CDR2 is SASEGT in the germline V gene. The CDR3 is 15 residues long. The CDR3 nucleotides are TGTGCCAGCAGACAACAAACCTCAGGGGACTATGGCTACACCTTC. Translating gives CASRQQTSGDYGYTF.

The rearrangement uses TRBV2 and TRBJ1-2, with D possibly TRBD1 on 5 matching bases. V was trimmed by 6 bases and J by 8 bases, leaving 19 bases between them. Looked up from germline, CDR1 is SNHLY and CDR2 is FYNNEI. This CDR3 region has 14 residues. CDR3 in amino acids: CASRQAGSALGYTF. As DNA, the CDR3 is TGTGCCAGCAGACAGGCCGGATCCGCGCTAGGCTACACCTTC.

The chain couples TRBV6-5 to TRBJ1-4; D is unclear. The CDR3 is 14 residues long. In germline, CDR1 is MNHEY, CDR2 SVGAGI. V lost 6 bases and J 8 bases, leaving 16 bases between the germline ends. The CDR3 bases are TGTGCCAGCAGATTGATGGCTGCCCAAGAAAAACTGTTTTTT. Protein sequence: CASRLMAAQEKLFF.

J is TRBJ2-5 and V is TRBV2; D not certain. The CDR3 contains 10 residues. V lost 8 bases and J lost 8, with 9 bases in between. The germline V gene has CDR1 SNHLY and CDR2 FYNNEI. The CDR3 protein is CASEVVTQYF. CDR3 in DNA: TGTGCCAGCGAGGTAGTCACCCAGTACTTC.

V is TRBV9 and J is TRBJ2-3; D gene unclear. From germline, CDR1 is SGDLS and CDR2 YYNGEE. V was clipped by 4 bases and J by 4 bases, with 10 bases between them. CDR3 length equals 13 residues. DNA for the CDR3: TGTGCCAGCAGCCCCCAGGTGTCAGATACGCAGTATTTT. Protein sequence: CASSPQVSDTQYF.

This clone was seen only once. The J gene is TRBJ2-5, the V gene TRBV5-1; 9 bases line up with TRBD2. Trimming removed 0 bases from V and 0 bases from J; junction bases left unmatched: 6. Per germline, CDR1 SGHRS and CDR2 YFSETQ. The CDR3 is 17 amino acids. The CDR3 loop reads CASSLVVVAGDQETQYF. CDR3 sequence (DNA): TGCGCCAGCAGCTTGGTCGTGGTAGCGGGGGACCAAGAGACCCAGTACTTC. Supplemented by reference TRBV5-1 and TRBJ2-5, the full variable domain reads KAGVTQTPRYLIKTRGQQVTLSCSPISGHRSVSWYQQTPGQGLQFLFEYFSETQRNKGNFPGRFSGRQFSNSRSEMNVSTLELGDSALYLCASSLVVVAGDQETQYFGPGTRLLVL.

The chain uses TRBV11-3 and TRBJ2-3, with D possibly being TRBD2 (5 bases). Deletions cut 0 bases from V and 7 bases from J, with 8 bases between. The V gene's germline CDR1 is SGHNT and CDR2 YENEEA. The CDR3 sequence is 13 residues long. CDR3 region: CASSLDRDYTQYF. CDR3 nucleotides: TGTGCCAGCAGCTTAGACCGGGATTATACGCAGTATTTT.

The V and J genes are TRBV7-9 and TRBJ2-3, with 9 bases aligning to TRBD1. The germline CDR1 and CDR2 sequences are SEHNR and FQNEAQ (reference sequence). The CDR3 totals 14 residues. The CDR3 nucleotides are TGTGGAGTAGGGGACAGGGCCAACACAGATACGCAGTATTTT. This encodes CGVGDRANTDTQYF.

This sequence joins TRBV5-6 and TRBJ1-5; tentatively, D is TRBD1 (6 bases). The CDR3 sequence is 15 residues long. V dropped 4 bases and J dropped 5 bases, with 16 bases sitting between them. In germline, CDR1 is SGHDT, CDR2 YYEEEE. The CDR3 here is CASSRIGQSDQPQHF. The CDR3 DNA reads as TGTGCCAGCAGCCGTATCGGACAGTCCGATCAGCCCCAGCATTTT.